Included here is one TCR beta chain sequence, with context. The data were obtained in a study of T cells in Graves' hyperthyroidism and ophthalmopathy. Trimming stripped 0 bases from V and 4 bases from J, with 15 bases between. The CDR3 sequence is 17 residues long. Germline CDR1 is LGHDT and CDR2 is YNNKEL (reference sequence). Patients counted as stable if ophthalmopathy did not develop within 18 months. Researchers amplified the TCR beta CDR3 regions from RNA transcripts. RT-PCR in the first round (using the HTBI primer set) targeted the TCR CDR3. TCRdb used MiXCR to reprocess the multiplex PCR reads, holding one entry per CDR3 protein. The table lists approximately 500,000 distinct CDR3 sequences, just over 45% of them singletons, with about 8.3% in the top ten.

Source material: peripheral blood or thyroid tissue (not recorded which). The TCR originated in a woman aged 18 to 35 with Graves' hyperthyroidism. V and J are TRBV3-1 and TRBJ2-2; the D call may be TRBD1 or TRBD2 (5 bases each). In DNA, the CDR3 is TGTGCCAGCAGCCAAGAATTCAGGGCGAGGGGCACCGGGGAGCTGTTTTTT. Its translation: CASSQEFRARGTGELFF.